A selection of T cell receptor beta chains follows, all from one sample in a study of blood T cells in healthy people across ages. TCRdb reanalysed the 5' RACE reads using MiXCR and keeps one entry per CDR3 protein. The repertoire consists of 1.5 million to 2 million distinct CDR3 sequences, with roughly 50% occurring once and the leading ten covering about 2.1%. Sequencing input: blood. Source of these receptors: a woman in her thirties or forties in good health. Each CDR3 is given with its conserved first and last residue. Each record gives: clone size, V gene, CDR3 protein. Not every row has a clone size; where given, it reads once, few, many or a size class.

>NA|TRBV25-1
CAVRGPSYEQYF
>few|TRBV7-9
CASSSQGQGVAYEQYF
>NA|TRBV11-2
CASKDRGRDETQYF
>NA|TRBV7-2
CASSSPALSGGANEQFF
>NA|TRBV9
CASSFRPGLPNTEAFF
>NA|TRBV4-3
CASSQDGPPGRGAYNEQFF
>NA|TRBV9
CASSAKGHTQETQYF
>few|TRBV27
CASSRRGGDTDTQYF
>once|TRBV5-6
CASSAGTQDQHF
>NA|TRBV28
CASSFASGGGGSSTDTQYF
>NA|TRBV27
CASRSLGAGGEKLFF
>NA|TRBV12-3/TRBV12-4
CASSPVELAGITCEQYF
>once|TRBV6-2/TRBV6-3
CASSLAGGPLSYNEQFF
>few|TRBV2
CASIRDRGTDTQYF
>few|TRBV11-2
CASSFPDRELRNEQFF
>NA|TRBV3-1
CASSGQSYSYYGYTF
>NA|TRBV24-1
CATSDPRQRETQYF
>NA|TRBV20-1
CSAWRGASNEQFF
>few|TRBV20-1
CSAESGGETQYF
>NA|TRBV6-2/TRBV6-3
CASSYGLFGGGYTF
>many|TRBV7-2
CASSLALQDTQYF
>NA|TRBV9
CACSVGSGSYNEQYF
>NA|TRBV29-1
CSGHRLGANEQFF
>few|TRBV6-5
CASTGSGGYGYTF
>few|TRBV7-2
CASSPSSGLNIQYF
>NA|TRBV7-2
CASSLRPGGHYEQYF
>NA|TRBV7-8
CASSSQVGSKNIQYF
>NA|TRBV4-3
CASSQGMLGSYEQYF
>NA|TRBV20-1
CSARERRVYEQYF
>NA|TRBV7-2
CASSLVAAPNQPQHF
>few|TRBV7-9
CASSFDKSATYNEQFF
>NA|TRBV12-3/TRBV12-4
CASSFGVSPYYSNQPQHF
>NA|TRBV5-1
CASSHGTTESPLHF
>once|TRBV12-3/TRBV12-4
CASSLGGTTQYF
>NA|TRBV13
CASSAGTGGFLGTEAFF
>few|TRBV6-5
CASSYGRGRGGSYNEQFF
>few|TRBV5-6
CASSRQNSGANVLTF
>NA|TRBV2
CASMETRSYNSPLHF
>NA|TRBV5-1
CASSLRDRAYNEQYF
>NA|TRBV7-2
CASSFQRGAYNEQFF
>NA|TRBV4-3
CASSQSWGTPDSYGYTF
>NA|TRBV15
CATSRAGETEETQYF
>once|TRBV27
CASSLKAGEAFF
>NA|TRBV11-2
CASSSRTGPSYNEQYF
>NA|TRBV7-2
CASSLVWRGGTGETQYF
>NA|TRBV20-1
CSARDAGRGHTDTQYF